This entry concerns a single T cell receptor (beta chain). The antigen is unknown. The data originate from a study of read filtering for tumor transcriptome and immune sequencing. Study-level results: IR-seq and RNA-seq agreed better without single-read clonotypes.

Deletions cut 4 bases from V and 4 bases from J, with 11 bases between. This CDR3 has 14 residues. CDR1 is LNHDA and CDR2 is SQIVND in the germline V gene (reference sequence). Molecular barcoded adaptors covering alpha/delta and beta/gamma chains were used on roughly 400 ng RNA. TCRdb reprocessed the reads with MiXCR, giving one entry per CDR3 protein. The table has tens of thousands of distinct CDR3 sequences, roughly 15% seen once. This TCR was recovered from a donor at least 40 years old with multiple myeloma. Sequenced input: a population of CD138-negative cells sorted from bone marrow. The chain recombines TRBV19 with TRBJ1-5; weak D call: TRBD1 (6 bases). The CDR3 sequence is CASSTWDINQPQHF. In DNA form, the CDR3 reads TGTGCCAGTAGTACTTGGGACATTAATCAGCCCCAGCATTTT.